The sequence of this T cell receptor beta chain was determined in a study of blood T cells in healthy people across ages. Regarding the study as a whole: Unsorted PBMCs prevented conclusive naive versus antigen-experienced comparison.

The CDR3 has 13 residues. Germline CDR1 reads SEHNR; CDR2 reads FQNEAQ (reference sequence). A J-beta primer mix and a sample-barcoded 5' primer were used in a second PCR of roughly 6 to 12 cycles. TCRdb passed the 5' RACE reads through MiXCR, listing each CDR3 protein once. The sample has over 1,500,000 distinct CDR3 sequences; 49% are singletons. Remarks on this clonotype: The antigen remains unidentified.

The clonotype originates from a woman aged 40-49 years in good health. Material: blood. The chain joins TRBV7-9 to TRBJ2-5; 8 bases align to TRBD1. Gene TRBJ2-7 matches the end of the DNA better, so the J call may be wrong. The CDR3 sequence is CAPRSGRGHEQYF. DNA of the CDR3: TGTGCCCCAAGATCCGGCAGGGGGCACGAGCAGTACTTC.